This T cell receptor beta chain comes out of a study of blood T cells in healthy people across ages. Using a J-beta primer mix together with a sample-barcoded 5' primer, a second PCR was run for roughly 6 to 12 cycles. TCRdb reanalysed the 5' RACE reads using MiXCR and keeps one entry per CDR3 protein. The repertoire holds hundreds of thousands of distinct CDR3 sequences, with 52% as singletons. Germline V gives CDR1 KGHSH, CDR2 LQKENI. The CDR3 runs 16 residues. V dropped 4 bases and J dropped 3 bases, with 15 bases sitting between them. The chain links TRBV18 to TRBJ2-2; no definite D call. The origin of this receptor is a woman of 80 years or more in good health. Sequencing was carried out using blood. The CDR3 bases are TGTGCCAGCTCACGGGTTCAAGACACCCACACCGGGGAGCTGTTTTTT. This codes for CASSRVQDTHTGELFF.